The 32 T cell receptor beta chains reported below all come from one sample, sequenced in a study of blood T cell repertoires in COVID-19 (TCRdb year 2020). Library method: the immunoSEQ multiplex PCR assay. TCRdb carries this immuneACCESS record with in-frame sequences only. Its versions omit some clonotypes, under half of them owing to an unresolved V gene in the studies checked, with the rest unexplained. This sample holds about 160,000 clones; about four fifths were observed only once. The ten largest clones capture less than 4% of the sample. The sequenced material came from PBMCs or T cells enriched from blood (not recorded which). The receptors stem from a woman aged 60-75 years who had recovered from COVID-19.

This clone was counted between two and nine times. In DNA, the CDR3 is TGTGCCAGTAGTGCAAGGACAGGGGTCTACGAGCAGTACTTC. The encoded protein is CASSARTGVYEQYF. The V and J genes are TRBV19 and TRBJ2-7, with 9 bases identical to TRBD1. The CDR3 extends over 14 amino acids. Per germline, CDR1 LNHDA and CDR2 SQIVND (reference sequence). The ends lost 5 bases at V and 3 bases at J; junction bases unmatched: 5.

The table lists this clone with a few counts. The rearrangement links TRBV3-1 (or the pseudogene TRBV3-2) to TRBJ1-2, with D tentatively TRBD1 (5 bases). The CDR3 spans 18 residues. Germline values: CDR1 LGHDT, CDR2 YNNKEL (reference sequence). The V end was cut by 6 bases, the J end by 6 bases, with 29 bases between. The CDR3 DNA reads as TGTGCCAGCAGTCCCCCCGAAAGACAGCGATTAAGGGAAGATGGCTACACCTTC. It is translated as CASSPPERQRLREDGYTF.

This clone was recorded only once. The chain carries TRBV5-6 and TRBJ1-1; D not certain. This CDR3 region has 14 residues. CDR1 is SGHDT and CDR2 is YYEEEE in the germline V gene. The ends were cut back, 0 bases at V and 4 bases at J, with 10 bases in the middle. The CDR3 sequence: CASSLGRRGTEAFF. The CDR3, as DNA: TGTGCCAGCAGCTTGGGCCGACGCGGCACTGAAGCTTTCTTT.

The V gene is TRBV18, the J gene TRBJ1-4, with 8 bases that match TRBD1. CDR3 length: 14 residues. Per the germline V gene, CDR1 is KGHSH and CDR2 is LQKENI. Losses at the gene ends were 8 bases for V and 8 bases for J; bases not matched to a gene: 10. CDR3 nucleotide sequence: TGTGCCAGCCAGTTGGACAGGGCGGGGGAAAAACTGTTTTTT. Translation gives CASQLDRAGEKLFF.

A word on this clone: An end of the junction differs from the germline gene, which may be a read error. The genes are TRBV2 and TRBJ1-1; D not resolved. Germline V gives CDR1 SNHLY, CDR2 FYNNEI. This CDR3 has 11 amino acids. The CDR3: CASSDQTGAFF. The DNA for the CDR3 is TGTGCCAGCAGTGATCAGACTGGAGCTTTCTTT. The entire variable domain, with the rest obtained from reference TRBV2 and TRBJ1-1, is as follows: EPEVTQTPSHQVTQMGQEVILRCVPISNHLYFYWYRQILGQKVEFLVSFYNNEISEKSEIFDDQFSVERPDGSNFTLKIRSTKLEDSAMYFCASSDQTGAFFGQGTRLTVV.

The rearrangement links TRBV12-3 or TRBV12-4 to TRBJ2-7; D might be TRBD1 (6 bases). V was clipped by 6 bases and J by 3 bases, with 12 bases between them. The CDR3 runs 13 residues. CDR3 protein: CASRLTGSYEQYF. CDR3 nucleotide sequence: TGTGCCAGCAGGCTAACAGGGAGCTACGAGCAGTACTTC.

The chain is built from TRBV29-1 and TRBJ2-5; D unclear. The CDR3 sequence is 12 residues long. CDR1 and CDR2 from the germline V gene are SQVTM and ANQGSEA. Trimming stripped 5 bases from V and 5 bases from J, with 12 bases between. The CDR3 DNA is TGCAGCGTTTTACCTACCTACGAGACCCAGTACTTC. It translates to CSVLPTYETQYF. The full variable domain, rest sourced from reference TRBV29-1 and TRBJ2-5, is SAVISQKPSRDICQRGTSLTIQCQVDSQVTMMFWYRQQPGQSLTLIATANQGSEATYESGFVIDKFPISRPNLTFSTLTVSNMSPEDSSIYLCSVLPTYETQYFGPGTRLLVL.

The chain is built from TRBV7-8 and TRBJ2-1; 11 nucleotides line up with TRBD2. The CDR3 loop spans 15 amino acids. Germline lookup yields CDR1 SGHVS and CDR2 FQNEAQ. Germline trimming cut 5 bases from V and 8 bases from J; bases unmatched to any gene: 8. CDR3 DNA sequence: TGTGCCAGCAGCAGAAAGGGACTAGCGGTGGATGAGCAGTTCTTC. As protein: CASSRKGLAVDEQFF.

The chain links TRBV30 to TRBJ2-3; tentative D call: TRBD1 (6 bases). Germline CDR1 GTSNPN, CDR2 SVGIG (reference sequence). Deletions cut 4 bases from V and 2 bases from J, with 16 bases between. CDR3 size: 15 residues. The CDR3 DNA is TGTGCCTGGAAGGGGGTTCGCTATCTCACAGATACGCAGTATTTT. Amino acid sequence: CAWKGVRYLTDTQYF.

The rearrangement links TRBV4-1 to TRBJ1-2, with D hard to call. CDR1 is MGHRA and CDR2 is YSYEKL in the germline V gene. The CDR3 consists of 16 residues. Trimming cost V 0 bases and J 0 bases, with 11 bases left between them. In DNA, the CDR3 is TGCGCCAGCAGCCAAGAAGCAGGCTTTTCTAACTATGGCTACACCTTC. The encoded protein is CASSQEAGFSNYGYTF.

There are a few counts of this clone. This chain joins TRBV10-2 and TRBJ2-7; a possible D gene is TRBD2 (5 bases). Trimming left V 3 bases short and J 4 bases short, with 10 bases between. The V gene's germline CDR1 is WSHSY and CDR2 SAAADI. The CDR3 length is 13 residues. The CDR3 DNA sequence: TGCGCCAGCAGTGAAGGACTGTCTTACGAGCAGTACTTC. Protein product: CASSEGLSYEQYF.

The J gene is TRBJ2-5, the V gene TRBV4-1; 11 bases line up with TRBD2. The germline V gene has CDR1 MGHRA and CDR2 YSYEKL. The CDR3 totals 19 residues. J lost 5 bases, V lost 1 base, and 15 bases had no gene match. The CDR3 region is CASSQVDLAGGRGRETQYF. The CDR3 DNA is TGCGCCAGCAGCCAAGTTGATCTAGCGGGGGGACGAGGTAGGGAGACCCAGTACTTC.

J is TRBJ1-3 and V is TRBV5-6; D is unresolved. Trimming took off 0 bases at V and 0 bases at J, with 4 bases between the two ends. CDR3 length equals 14 residues. Germline V CDR1 and CDR2: SGHDT, YYEEEE. The CDR3 coding sequence is TGTGCCAGCAGCTTGGGCAGCTCTGGAAACACCATATATTTT. Its translation: CASSLGSSGNTIYF.

In this sample, this clone turned up a few times. The chain employs TRBV6-5 and TRBJ2-7; D not certain. Germline V gives CDR1 MNHEY, CDR2 SVGAGI. There are 14 residues in the CDR3. V was cut by 2 bases and J by 5 bases, with 13 bases left in between. Here the CDR3 DNA reads TGTGCCAGCAGTTACAGGCGGCTCGCCCACGAGCAGTACTTC. Its translation is CASSYRRLAHEQYF.

V and J are TRBV6-5 and TRBJ1-2; TRBD1 agrees at 7 bases. J lost 2 bases, V lost 2 bases, and 5 bases had no gene match. The CDR3 extends over 15 amino acids. Germline CDR1 MNHEY, CDR2 SVGAGI. The DNA of the CDR3 is TGTGCCAGCAGTTACCGTGACAGGGACAACTATGGCTACACCTTC. This sequence encodes CASSYRDRDNYGYTF.

The chain joins TRBV6-1 to TRBJ1-6; D might be TRBD1 (5 bases). The CDR3 consists of 16 residues. V lost 0 bases, J lost 4 bases, and 10 bases lay in between. Germline CDR1 and CDR2: MNHNS and SASEGT. The CDR3 reads CASSEAPGLYNSPLHF. As DNA, the CDR3 is TGTGCCAGCAGTGAAGCCCCGGGACTTTATAATTCACCCCTCCACTTT.

The chain is built from TRBV5-6 and TRBJ1-2; 9 positions match TRBD1. In germline, CDR1 is SGHDT, CDR2 YYEEEE. V lost 3 bases, J lost 4 bases, and 4 bases stayed unmatched. CDR3 size: 14 residues. Here the CDR3 reads CASSSGQGGYGYTF. In nucleotides, the CDR3 is TGTGCCAGCAGCTCGGGACAGGGTGGCTATGGCTACACCTTC. The whole variable domain, remainder taken from reference TRBV5-6 and TRBJ1-2, is DAGVTQSPTHLIKTRGQQVTLRCSPKSGHDTVSWYQQALGQGPQFIFQYYEEEERQRGNFPDRFSGHQFPNYSSELNVNALLLGDSALYLCASSSGQGGYGYTFGSGTRLTVV.

Points on this clone: Given the absence of the conserved phenylalanine or tryptophan at the CDR3 end, a read error is likely. The DNA is left out, because the CDR3 cannot be placed on it with certainty; the CDR3 is given as TCRdb lists it. V gene TRBV2 combines with J gene TRBJ2-7; the D call of TRBD1 is as the table states it, not checked on the DNA. The CDR3 spans 12 residues, counting both ends. The germline V gene has CDR1 SNHLY and CDR2 FYNNEI. CDR3 in amino acids: CASREETGHHPL.

The chain couples TRBV29-1 to TRBJ2-1, with 11 bases lining up with TRBD2. Germline V gives CDR1 SQVTM, CDR2 ANQGSEA. V was pared by 4 bases and J by 9 bases, with 11 bases of the junction left unmatched. This CDR3 contains 15 residues. The CDR3 DNA reads as TGCAGCGTTGGGAACTTAGCGGGGGGGGCAGCTGAGCAGTTCTTC. Translating gives CSVGNLAGGAAEQFF.

This clone was detected only a few times. The chain joins TRBV24-1 to TRBJ1-6; 10 bases map to TRBD1. V lost 9 bases, J lost 9 bases, and 16 bases stayed unmatched. Germline CDR1 reads KGHDR; CDR2 reads SFDVKD. CDR3 length: 17 amino acids. The CDR3 reads CATGGYTGQGNFSPLHF. In DNA form, the CDR3 reads TGTGCCACCGGGGGCTACACGGGACAGGGGAATTTTTCACCCCTCCACTTT.

The rearrangement uses TRBV18 and TRBJ2-1; 8 nucleotides line up with TRBD2. V gave up 6 bases and J gave up 7 bases; unmatched junction bases: 8. Germline CDR1 and CDR2: KGHSH and LQKENI. The CDR3 is 14 residues long. The CDR3, as DNA: TGTGCCAGCTCCGACAAACGGGGGGGTAATGAGCAGTTCTTC. This gives the protein CASSDKRGGNEQFF.

The rearrangement uses TRBV4-2 and TRBJ1-2; TRBD1 is a possible D gene (5 bases). V lost 4 bases, J lost 7 bases, and 22 bases lay in between. The CDR3 runs to 16 residues. Per germline, CDR1 LGHNA and CDR2 YNFKEQ. The CDR3 bases are TGTGCCAGCAGCCCGGAGGGTATCGTACGGGACCCTGGCTACACCTTC. Translating gives CASSPEGIVRDPGYTF.

In this sample, this clone turned up a few times. The chain employs TRBV10-2 and TRBJ1-4; 10 bases align to TRBD1. Germline V gives CDR1 WSHSY, CDR2 SAAADI. V was pared by 4 bases and J by 8 bases, with 7 bases of the junction left unmatched. The CDR3 runs 15 residues. CDR3 protein: CASSAGTGEEEKLFF. The CDR3 nucleotides read TGCGCCAGCAGTGCCGGGACAGGGGAGGAGGAAAAACTGTTTTTT.

V gene TRBV19 combines with J gene TRBJ2-4, with 9 bases lining up with TRBD1. Germline V gives CDR1 LNHDA, CDR2 SQIVND (reference sequence). The J segment lost 7 bases and the V segment lost 8 bases, leaving 6 bases of the junction unmatched. The CDR3 sequence is 13 residues long. CDR3 sequence: CASRTGGSNIQYF. The CDR3 DNA reads as TGTGCCAGTCGAACAGGGGGCTCGAACATTCAGTACTTC.

V usage is TRBV2 and J usage is TRBJ2-3; TRBD2 matches 16 bases. V gave up 0 bases and J gave up 2 bases; unmatched junction bases: 8. This CDR3 has 20 residues. Germline V gene lookup returns CDR1 SNHLY and CDR2 FYNNEI. In DNA, the CDR3 is TGTGCCAGCAGTGAAGCGGGACTAGCGGGGGGGCCTGTTTCCACAGATACGCAGTATTTT. This encodes CASSEAGLAGGPVSTDTQYF. The entire variable domain, with the rest obtained from reference TRBV2 and TRBJ2-3, is as follows: EPEVTQTPSHQVTQMGQEVILRCVPISNHLYFYWYRQILGQKVEFLVSFYNNEISEKSEIFDDQFSVERPDGSNFTLKIRSTKLEDSAMYFCASSEAGLAGGPVSTDTQYFGPGTRLTVL.

In its sample, this clone was seen once. The genes are TRBV5-1 and TRBJ2-7; TRBD1 might be the D (5 bases). Germline-derived CDR1 and CDR2 are SGHRS and YFSETQ. Trimming removed 2 bases at V and 1 base at J, with 13 bases between. The CDR3 is made up of 15 amino acids. CDR3 coding DNA: TGCGCCAGCAGCTTCCTTTCCGACAGATCCTACGAGCAGTACTTC. Its translation: CASSFLSDRSYEQYF.

This chain's CDR3 is CASSRTDSGNTIYF. CDR3 sequence (DNA): TGTGCCAGCAGCCGCACTGATTCTGGAAACACCATATATTTT. The V gene is TRBV7-2, the J gene TRBJ1-3; D remains unclear. CDR3 length: 14 residues. Trimming left V 5 bases short and J 1 base short, with 9 bases between. CDR1 is SGHTA and CDR2 is FQGNSA in the germline V gene.

The chain is built from TRBV14 and TRBJ2-7; 9 nucleotides align to TRBD1. The length of the CDR3 is 15 residues. The germline gives CDR1 SGHDN, CDR2 FVKESK. Unmatched junction bases numbered 5, after V lost 3 bases and J lost 2 bases. The chain's CDR3 is CASSHRTGEAYEQYF. In nucleotides, the CDR3 is TGTGCCAGCAGCCACCGGACAGGGGAAGCCTACGAGCAGTACTTC.

The chain carries TRBV10-2 and TRBJ1-5, with TRBD1 identical over 8 bases. This CDR3 comprises 13 residues. After removal of 3 bases from V and 7 bases from J, the junction contained 2 bases not matched to a gene. Per the germline V gene, CDR1 is WSHSY and CDR2 is SAAADI. As DNA, the CDR3 is TGCGCCAGCAGTGAACAGGGGGGACAGCCCCAGCATTTT. Amino acids: CASSEQGGQPQHF.

The V call is TRBV6-1, the J call TRBJ1-6; D perhaps matches TRBD1 (6 bases). Trimming took 1 base from V and 10 from J, leaving 11 bases between them. This CDR3 region has 14 residues. In germline, CDR1 is MNHNS, CDR2 SASEGT. Here the CDR3 DNA reads TGTGCCAGCAGTGAAGATGGCAGGGGATCACCCCTCCACTTT. This translates into CASSEDGRGSPLHF.

This clone was seen a single time. The rearrangement joins TRBV5-1 to TRBJ1-1; 10 positions match TRBD1. This CDR3 has 16 amino acids. CDR1 and CDR2 from the germline V gene are SGHRS and YFSETQ. The junction had 5 bases not matched to a gene; V was cut back by 3 bases and J by 0 bases. CDR3 in DNA: TGCGCCAGCAGCTACGACAGGGGGCAAGTGAACACTGAAGCTTTCTTT. Protein: CASSYDRGQVNTEAFF. The entire variable domain, with the rest obtained from reference TRBV5-1 and TRBJ1-1, is as follows: KAGVTQTPRYLIKTRGQQVTLSCSPISGHRSVSWYQQTPGQGLQFLFEYFSETQRNKGNFPGRFSGRQFSNSRSEMNVSTLELGDSALYLCASSYDRGQVNTEAFFGQGTRLTVV.

This chain uses TRBV18 with TRBJ2-3; 7 nucleotides align to TRBD1. The CDR3 covers 12 residues. Trimming took 3 bases from V and 12 from J; bases not matched to a gene: 6. Germline V gives CDR1 KGHSH, CDR2 LQKENI. CDR3 protein: CASSPGQAGQYF. Written as DNA, the CDR3 is TGTGCCAGCTCACCTGGACAGGCAGGACAGTATTTT.